This TCR beta chain derives from a study of cytomegalovirus exposure and HLA in healthy donors. Study-wide results and caveats: A missense variant in DCLRE1C was later tied to TCR beta V- and J-gene trimming.

The CDR3 runs 16 residues. The V gene lost 1 base and the J gene lost 1 base, with 13 bases spanning the gap. CDR1 is LNHNV, CDR2 YYDKDF, per germline (reference sequence). PCR involved 60 Vbeta and 13 Jbeta primers. Some clones are missing from TCRdb's copy, which holds only in-frame ones; the method was immunoSEQ multiplex PCR. The sample yields over 150,000 clones, around 77% seen once. A remark on this clone: Its matching antigen is unknown.

The sample consisted of PBMCs. The sequence derives from a woman aged 25 to 39 in good health and CMV-seronegative. J is TRBJ1-2 and V is TRBV15; D remains unclear. The DNA for the CDR3 is TGTGCCACCAGCAGAGGTCGAGGAGGATATAACTATGGCTACACCTTC. Amino acid sequence: CATSRGRGGYNYGYTF.